This TCR beta chain was identified in a study of blood T cell repertoires in COVID-19. Study context: The United States, Italy and Spain provided the acute and convalescent COVID-19 samples. In each case, the material was cDNA or gDNA derived from T cells, B-cell-depleted T cells, or PBMCs.

Original processing notes: By means of reference gene primer amplification, nucleated cell counts were estimated. Profiling relied on immunoSEQ multiplex PCR, and the TCRdb table lists in-frame clones only, not all of them. V, J and clone size derive from that table, while D and trimming were established from the DNA sequence. The table records under 200,000 clones, about 85% of them present only once. V trimming: 3 bases; J trimming: 6 bases; junction bases outside the gene matches: 12. Germline V gene sequence: CDR1 SGHRS, CDR2 YFSETQ. The CDR3 covers 17 residues. V gene TRBV5-1 combines with J gene TRBJ1-1; TRBD1 agrees at 12 bases. The TCR originated in a man in his 60s with active or convalescent COVID-19. Sequencing used peripheral blood. The CDR3: CASSWAGQGASLAEAFF. Written as DNA, the CDR3 is TGCGCCAGCAGCTGGGCGGGACAGGGGGCCTCATTGGCTGAAGCTTTCTTT.